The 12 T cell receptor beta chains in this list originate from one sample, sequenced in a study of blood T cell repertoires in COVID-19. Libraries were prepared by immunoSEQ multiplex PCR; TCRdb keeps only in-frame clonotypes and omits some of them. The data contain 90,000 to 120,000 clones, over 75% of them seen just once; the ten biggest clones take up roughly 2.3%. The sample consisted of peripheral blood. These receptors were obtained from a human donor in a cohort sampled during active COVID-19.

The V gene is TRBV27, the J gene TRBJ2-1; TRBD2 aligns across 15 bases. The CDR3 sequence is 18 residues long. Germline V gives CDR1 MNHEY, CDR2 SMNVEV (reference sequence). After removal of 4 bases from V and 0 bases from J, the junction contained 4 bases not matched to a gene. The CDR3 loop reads CASSSGTSGGSSYNEQFF. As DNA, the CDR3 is TGTGCCAGCAGTTCAGGGACTAGCGGGGGGAGCTCCTACAATGAGCAGTTCTTC.

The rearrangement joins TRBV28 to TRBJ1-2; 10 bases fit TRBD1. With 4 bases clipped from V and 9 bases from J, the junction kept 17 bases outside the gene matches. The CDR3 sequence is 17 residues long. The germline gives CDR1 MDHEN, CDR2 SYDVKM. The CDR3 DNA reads TGTGCCAGCAGTTCGGGACAGGGGCTAGGTCAGGGTCAACGCTACACCTTC. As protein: CASSSGQGLGQGQRYTF.

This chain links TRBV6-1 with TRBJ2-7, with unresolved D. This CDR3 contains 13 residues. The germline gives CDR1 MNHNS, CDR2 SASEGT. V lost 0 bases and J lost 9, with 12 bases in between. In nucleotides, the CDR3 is TGTGCCAGCAGTGAAGCAGAGCTACGAGGGCAGTACTTC. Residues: CASSEAELRGQYF.

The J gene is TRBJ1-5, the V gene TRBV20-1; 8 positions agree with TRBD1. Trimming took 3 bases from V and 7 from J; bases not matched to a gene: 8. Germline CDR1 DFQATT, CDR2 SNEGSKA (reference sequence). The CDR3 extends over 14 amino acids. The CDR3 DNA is TGCAGTGCTAGTGAGTCAGGGGGCAGCCAGCCCCAGCATTTT. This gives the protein CSASESGGSQPQHF.

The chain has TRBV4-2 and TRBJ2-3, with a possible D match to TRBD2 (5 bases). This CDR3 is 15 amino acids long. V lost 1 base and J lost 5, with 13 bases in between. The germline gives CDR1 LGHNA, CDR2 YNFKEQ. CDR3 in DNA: TGTGCCAGCAGCCAAGGACCCCGGGGTCTAGATACGCAGTATTTT. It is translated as CASSQGPRGLDTQYF.

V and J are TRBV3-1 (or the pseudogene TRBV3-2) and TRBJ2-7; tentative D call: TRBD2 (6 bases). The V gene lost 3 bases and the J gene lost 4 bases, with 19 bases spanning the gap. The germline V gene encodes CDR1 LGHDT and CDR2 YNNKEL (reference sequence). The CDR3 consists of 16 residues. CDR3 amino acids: CASSHLRAGSIYEQYF. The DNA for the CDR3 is TGTGCCAGCAGCCATTTGAGGGCGGGAAGTATATACGAGCAGTACTTC.

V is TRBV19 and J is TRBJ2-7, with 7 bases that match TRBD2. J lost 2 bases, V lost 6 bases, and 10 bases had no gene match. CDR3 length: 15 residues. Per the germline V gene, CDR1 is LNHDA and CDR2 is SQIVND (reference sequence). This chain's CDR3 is CASSSGTGGAYEQYF. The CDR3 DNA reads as TGTGCCAGTAGCAGCGGGACGGGAGGTGCCTACGAGCAGTACTTC.

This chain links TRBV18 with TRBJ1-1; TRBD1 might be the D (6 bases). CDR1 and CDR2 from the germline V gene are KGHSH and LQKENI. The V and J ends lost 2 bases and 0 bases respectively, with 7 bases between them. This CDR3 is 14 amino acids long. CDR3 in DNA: TGTGCCAGCTCACCAACAGGGATGAACACTGAAGCTTTCTTT. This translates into CASSPTGMNTEAFF.

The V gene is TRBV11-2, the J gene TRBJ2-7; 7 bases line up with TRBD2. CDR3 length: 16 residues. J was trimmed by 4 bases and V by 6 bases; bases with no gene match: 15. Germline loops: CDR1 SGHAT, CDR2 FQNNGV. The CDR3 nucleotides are TGTGCCAGCAGTGGGGCTAGCGGCTCCCCAAGATACGAGCAGTACTTC. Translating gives CASSGASGSPRYEQYF. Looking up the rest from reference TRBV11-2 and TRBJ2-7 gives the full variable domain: EAGVAQSPRYKIIEKRQSVAFWCNPISGHATLYWYQQILGQGPKLLIQFQNNGVVDDSQLPKDRFSAERLKGVDSTLKIQPAKLEDSAVYLCASSGASGSPRYEQYFGPGTRLTVT.

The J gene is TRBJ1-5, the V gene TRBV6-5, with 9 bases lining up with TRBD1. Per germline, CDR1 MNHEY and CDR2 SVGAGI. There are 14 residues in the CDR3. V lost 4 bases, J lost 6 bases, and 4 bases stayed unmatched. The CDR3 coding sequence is TGTGCCAGCAGTTCACAGGGGGCGGGTCAGCCCCAGCATTTT. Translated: CASSSQGAGQPQHF.

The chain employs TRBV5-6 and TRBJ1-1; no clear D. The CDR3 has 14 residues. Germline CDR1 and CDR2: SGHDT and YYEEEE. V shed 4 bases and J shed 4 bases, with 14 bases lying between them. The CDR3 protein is CASSLTPSGTEAFF. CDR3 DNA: TGTGCCAGCAGCCTTACCCCATCCGGCACTGAAGCTTTCTTT.

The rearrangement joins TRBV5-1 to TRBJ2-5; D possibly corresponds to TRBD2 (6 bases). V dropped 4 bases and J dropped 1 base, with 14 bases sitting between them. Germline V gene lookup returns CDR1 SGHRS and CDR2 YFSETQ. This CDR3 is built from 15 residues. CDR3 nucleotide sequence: TGCGCCAGCAGCCGGGGGACTGCCCGCCAAGAGACCCAGTACTTC. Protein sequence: CASSRGTARQETQYF.